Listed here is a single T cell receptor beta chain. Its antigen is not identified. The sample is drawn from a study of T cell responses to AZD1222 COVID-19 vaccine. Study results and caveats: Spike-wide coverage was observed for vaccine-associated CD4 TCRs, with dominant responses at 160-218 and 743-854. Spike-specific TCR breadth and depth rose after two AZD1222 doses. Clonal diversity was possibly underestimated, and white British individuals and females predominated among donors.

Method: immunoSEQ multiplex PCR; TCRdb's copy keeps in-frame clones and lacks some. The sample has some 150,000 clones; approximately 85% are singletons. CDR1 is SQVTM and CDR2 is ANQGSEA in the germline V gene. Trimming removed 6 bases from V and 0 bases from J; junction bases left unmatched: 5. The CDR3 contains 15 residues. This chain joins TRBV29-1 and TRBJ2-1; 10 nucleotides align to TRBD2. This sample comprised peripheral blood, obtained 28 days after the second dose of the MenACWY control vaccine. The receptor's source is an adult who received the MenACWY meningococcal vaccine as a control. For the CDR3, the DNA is TGCAGCGTCACTGGACTAGCGGTCTCCTACAATGAGCAGTTCTTC. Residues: CSVTGLAVSYNEQFF.